What follows are 22 T cell receptor beta chains derived from one specimen sequenced in a study of early T cells in non-severe SARS-CoV-2 infection. TCRdb fed the 5' RACE reads into MiXCR, producing one record per CDR3 protein. This table has approximately 50,000 distinct CDR3 sequences, about 12% appearing once. The sample here was whole blood, taken at baseline. These receptors were collected from an adult who was a healthcare worker with PCR-confirmed SARS-CoV-2 infection or an uninfected control (not recorded which).

The chain links TRBV14 to TRBJ2-3; D perhaps matches TRBD1 (6 bases). CDR3 size: 15 residues. Trimming took 4 bases from V and 0 from J, leaving 11 bases between them. Per germline, CDR1 SGHDN and CDR2 FVKESK. The CDR3 DNA follows: TGTGCCAGCAGCCTTGGGGGCCTAAGCACAGATACGCAGTATTTT. Residues: CASSLGGLSTDTQYF. The variable domain in full, completed from reference TRBV14 and TRBJ2-3, reads EAGVTQFPSHSVIEKGQTVTLRCDPISGHDNLYWYRRVMGKEIKFLLHFVKESKQDESGMPNNRFLAERTGGTYSTLKVQPAELEDSGVYFCASSLGGLSTDTQYFGPGTRLTVL.

The chain combines TRBV27 with TRBJ2-1, with a tentative D call TRBD2 (6 bases). Trimming took off 2 bases at V and 2 bases at J, with 13 bases between the two ends. The length of the CDR3 is 16 residues. Germline lookup yields CDR1 MNHEY and CDR2 SMNVEV (reference sequence). The CDR3 sequence: CASSLMGGDAYNEQFF. The CDR3, as DNA: TGTGCCAGCAGTTTAATGGGCGGGGACGCCTACAATGAGCAGTTCTTC.

Only a few counts were recorded for this clonotype. This rearrangement joins TRBV7-2 to TRBJ2-3, with D uncertain. V dropped 3 bases and J dropped 0 bases, with 10 bases sitting between them. Looked up from germline, CDR1 is SGHTA and CDR2 is FQGNSA. The CDR3 consists of 15 residues. Here the CDR3 reads CASSFLTLSTDTQYF. The CDR3, as DNA: TGTGCCAGCAGCTTCCTCACCCTTAGCACAGATACGCAGTATTTT. The variable domain in full, with the rest retrieved from reference TRBV7-2 and TRBJ2-3, is GAGVSQSPSNKVTEKGKDVELRCDPISGHTALYWYRQSLGQGLEFLIYFQGNSAPDKSGLPSDRFSAERTGGSVSTLTIQRTQQEDSAVYLCASSFLTLSTDTQYFGPGTRLTVL.

This clonotype was picked up many times. V and J are TRBV9 and TRBJ2-7; 7 nucleotides line up with TRBD2. V lost 1 base and J lost 6; bases outside the gene matches: 10. Germline CDR1 reads SGDLS; CDR2 reads YYNGEE. The CDR3 extends over 15 amino acids. Here the CDR3 reads CASSVLGGSGGEQYF. The CDR3 DNA reads TGTGCCAGCAGCGTACTCGGCGGGAGTGGAGGCGAGCAGTACTTC.

This clonotype was recorded a few times. The chain is built from TRBV24-1 and TRBJ1-2, with a weak D call TRBD1 (5 bases). Trimming shortened V by 5 bases and J by 4 bases, and 10 bases separated the two germline ends. Germline CDR1 reads KGHDR; CDR2 reads SFDVKD. The CDR3 covers 13 residues. CDR3 amino acids: CATSATGLYGYTF. In DNA, the CDR3 is TGTGCCACCAGTGCAACAGGTCTCTATGGCTACACCTTC.

This clonotype was seen a handful of times. The chain couples TRBV6-1 to TRBJ2-7; 7 positions agree with TRBD1. Germline CDR1 MNHNS, CDR2 SASEGT. This CDR3 spans 15 amino acids. J gave up 3 bases and V 2 bases, and 7 bases lay outside the gene matches. As DNA, the CDR3 is TGTGCCAGCAGTGAACAAGGGGACAGTTTCTACGAGCAGTACTTC. Translated: CASSEQGDSFYEQYF.

This rearrangement joins TRBV6-2 or TRBV6-3 to TRBJ2-3; the match to TRBD1 covers 7 bases. The CDR3 totals 15 residues. Germline CDR1 is MNHEY and CDR2 is SVGEGT. V was pared by 4 bases and J by 0 bases, with 4 bases of the junction left unmatched. The chain's CDR3 is CASSWDSRSTDTQYF. CDR3 bases: TGTGCCAGCAGTTGGGACAGCCGAAGCACAGATACGCAGTATTTT.

The CDR3 DNA sequence: TGTGCCAGCGGAGAGGTGGAGAATGAGCAGTTCTTC. It translates to CASGEVENEQFF. This sequence joins TRBV7-9 and TRBJ2-1; no clear D. V lost 8 bases and J lost 7, with 12 bases in between. The CDR3 extends over 12 amino acids. CDR1 and CDR2 (germline): SEHNR, FQNEAQ (reference sequence).

Here the CDR3 reads CASSWPPAGGRTDTQYF. CDR3 bases: TGTGCCAGCAGTTGGCCCCCGGCAGGGGGACGCACAGATACGCAGTATTTT. The V gene is TRBV27, the J gene TRBJ2-3, with 7 bases lining up with TRBD1. The V segment lost 4 bases and the J segment 1 base; nucleotides outside the gene matches: 11. The CDR3 totals 17 residues. CDR1 and CDR2 from the germline V gene are MNHEY and SMNVEV (reference sequence).

V and J are TRBV14 and TRBJ2-3; 12 nucleotides match TRBD2. The V and J ends lost 1 base and 1 base, in that order; junction bases with no gene match: 0. Germline assignment: CDR1 SGHDN and CDR2 FVKESK. This CDR3 contains 16 residues. CDR3 protein: CASSQGTSGGTDTQYF. The CDR3 DNA reads TGTGCCAGCAGCCAAGGGACTAGCGGGGGCACAGATACGCAGTATTTT.

Many counts were recorded for this clonotype. This chain joins TRBV7-9 and TRBJ1-4; D unresolved. The germline V gene has CDR1 SEHNR and CDR2 FQNEAQ (reference sequence). The CDR3 contains 14 residues. V lost 3 bases and J lost 7, with 12 bases in between. CDR3 residues: CASSLAIVGEKLFF. Here the CDR3 DNA reads TGTGCCAGCAGCTTGGCCATTGTCGGTGAAAAACTGTTTTTT.

This clonotype was counted between two and nine times. The junction and the germline gene differ at one end; a read error may be behind it. The chain couples TRBV5-6 to TRBJ2-5, with D tentatively TRBD1 (5 bases). Germline V gene data show CDR1 as SGHDT and CDR2 as YYEEEE. This CDR3 has 12 residues. CDR3 in amino acids: CASSPLGMAGNF. The CDR3 DNA is TGTGCCAGCAGCCCGCTTGGGATGGCAGGGAACTTC. The full variable domain, completed using reference TRBV5-6 and TRBJ2-5, is DAGVTQSPTHLIKTRGQQVTLRCSPKSGHDTVSWYQQALGQGPQFIFQYYEEEERQRGNFPDRFSGHQFPNYSSELNVNALLLGDSALYLCASSPLGMAGNFGPGTRLLVL.

This clonotype was counted between two and nine times. The CDR3: CSAQRGQGPTNEKLFF. The CDR3 DNA sequence: TGCAGTGCTCAGAGGGGACAGGGGCCAACTAATGAAAAACTGTTTTTT. This chain uses TRBV20-1 with TRBJ1-4; 10 bases match TRBD1. The V and J ends lost 5 bases and 0 bases, in that order; junction bases with no gene match: 6. Germline V gene data show CDR1 as DFQATT and CDR2 as SNEGSKA (reference sequence). The CDR3 covers 16 residues.

The chain employs TRBV5-6 and TRBJ1-5; D is undetermined. The CDR3 extends over 12 amino acids. CDR1 SGHDT and CDR2 YYEEEE come from the germline V gene. Deletions cut 3 bases from V and 5 bases from J, with 6 bases between. The DNA for the CDR3 is TGTGCCAGCAGCTCAATGGATCAGCCCCAGCATTTT. Its translation: CASSSMDQPQHF.

The rearrangement uses TRBV9 and TRBJ2-1; 10 bases are shared with TRBD1. Germline V gives CDR1 SGDLS, CDR2 YYNGEE. This CDR3 contains 12 residues. J was trimmed by 9 bases and V by 3 bases; bases with no gene match: 0. The CDR3: CASSGTGGEQFF. CDR3 coding DNA: TGTGCCAGCAGCGGGACAGGGGGTGAGCAGTTCTTC.

This clonotype came up a few times. The gene calls are TRBV24-1 and TRBJ2-3; D uncertain. The V and J ends lost 4 bases and 11 bases respectively, with 12 bases between them. This CDR3 is built from 12 residues. Germline values: CDR1 KGHDR, CDR2 SFDVKD. The CDR3 reads CATSDVSSRQYF. In DNA, the CDR3 is TGTGCCACCAGTGACGTATCATCCCGGCAGTATTTT.

This clonotype was picked up a small number of times. The chain links TRBV28 to TRBJ2-5; D is unclear. The CDR3 contains 14 residues. Germline lookup yields CDR1 MDHEN and CDR2 SYDVKM. V lost 3 bases, J lost 1 base, and 9 bases lay in between. CDR3 bases: TGTGCCAGCAGTTTGGTTCCGTTCCAAGAGACCCAGTACTTC. Its protein product is CASSLVPFQETQYF.

This clonotype was recorded many times. The CDR3 protein is CASLAAGAVGELFF. In DNA form, the CDR3 reads TGTGCCAGCCTAGCCGCGGGGGCAGTCGGGGAGCTGTTTTTT. The genes are TRBV6-6 and TRBJ2-2, with D tentatively TRBD2 (7 bases). CDR1 and CDR2 (germline): MNHNY, SVGAGI (reference sequence). The CDR3 is 14 amino acids. V gave up 8 bases and J gave up 7 bases, with 17 bases separating them.

This clonotype showed up many times. V gene TRBV28 combines with J gene TRBJ2-7; 8 nucleotides align to TRBD1. The CDR3 is 19 residues long. Germline-derived CDR1 and CDR2 are MDHEN and SYDVKM. Unmatched junction bases numbered 22, after V lost 2 bases and J lost 7 bases. CDR3 sequence reads: CASSLLWIIGQGSTGEQYF. For the CDR3, the DNA is TGTGCCAGCAGTTTACTCTGGATTATAGGACAGGGATCAACGGGGGAGCAGTACTTC.

This clonotype rates as medium-sized. The V and J genes are TRBV3-1 and TRBJ2-1; 9 bases map to TRBD1. Trimming removed 8 bases from V and 7 bases from J; junction bases left unmatched: 9. CDR3 length: 14 residues. The V gene's germline CDR1 is LGHDT and CDR2 YNNKEL (reference sequence). The CDR3 DNA reads as TGTGCCAGCCGACCCTGGGACAGGGAAAATGAGCAGTTCTTC. This translates into CASRPWDRENEQFF.

This chain joins TRBV19 and TRBJ2-2; 14 positions match TRBD2. Looked up from germline, CDR1 is LNHDA and CDR2 is SQIVND (reference sequence). The V segment lost 6 bases and the J segment 3 bases; nucleotides outside the gene matches: 15. This CDR3 region has 20 residues. The CDR3 region is CASSLGLAGGPIKDTGELFF. The CDR3 DNA is TGTGCCAGTAGCTTAGGACTAGCGGGAGGTCCAATAAAAGACACCGGGGAGCTGTTTTTT. Complete variable domain (other parts from reference TRBV19 and TRBJ2-2): DGGITQSPKYLFRKEGQNVTLSCEQNLNHDAMYWYRQDPGQGLRLIYYSQIVNDFQKGDIAEGYSVSREKKESFPLTVTSAQKNPTAFYLCASSLGLAGGPIKDTGELFFGEGSRLTVL.

This clonotype was picked up a small number of times. Here the CDR3 DNA reads TGTGCCAGCAGCTTAGTTGGGACTAGCGGCACAGATACGCAGTATTTT. Protein product: CASSLVGTSGTDTQYF. This chain uses TRBV7-2 with TRBJ2-3; the match to TRBD2 covers 10 bases. CDR1 and CDR2 from the germline V gene are SGHTA and FQGNSA. Trimming took 1 base from V and 1 from J; bases not matched to a gene: 2. CDR3 length equals 16 residues.